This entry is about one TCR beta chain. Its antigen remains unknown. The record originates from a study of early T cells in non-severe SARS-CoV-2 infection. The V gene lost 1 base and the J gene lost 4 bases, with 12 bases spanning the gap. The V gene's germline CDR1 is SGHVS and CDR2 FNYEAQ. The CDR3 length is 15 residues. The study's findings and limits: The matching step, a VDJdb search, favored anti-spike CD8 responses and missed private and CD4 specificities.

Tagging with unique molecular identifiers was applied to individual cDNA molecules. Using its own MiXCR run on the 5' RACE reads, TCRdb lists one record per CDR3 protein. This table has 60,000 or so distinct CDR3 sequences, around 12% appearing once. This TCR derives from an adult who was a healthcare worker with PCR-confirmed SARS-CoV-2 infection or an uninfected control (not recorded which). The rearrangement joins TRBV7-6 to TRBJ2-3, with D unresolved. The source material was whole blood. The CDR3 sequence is CASSLGRRTSDTQYF. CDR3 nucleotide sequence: TGTGCCAGCAGCTTAGGACGCCGGACGTCAGATACGCAGTATTTT.